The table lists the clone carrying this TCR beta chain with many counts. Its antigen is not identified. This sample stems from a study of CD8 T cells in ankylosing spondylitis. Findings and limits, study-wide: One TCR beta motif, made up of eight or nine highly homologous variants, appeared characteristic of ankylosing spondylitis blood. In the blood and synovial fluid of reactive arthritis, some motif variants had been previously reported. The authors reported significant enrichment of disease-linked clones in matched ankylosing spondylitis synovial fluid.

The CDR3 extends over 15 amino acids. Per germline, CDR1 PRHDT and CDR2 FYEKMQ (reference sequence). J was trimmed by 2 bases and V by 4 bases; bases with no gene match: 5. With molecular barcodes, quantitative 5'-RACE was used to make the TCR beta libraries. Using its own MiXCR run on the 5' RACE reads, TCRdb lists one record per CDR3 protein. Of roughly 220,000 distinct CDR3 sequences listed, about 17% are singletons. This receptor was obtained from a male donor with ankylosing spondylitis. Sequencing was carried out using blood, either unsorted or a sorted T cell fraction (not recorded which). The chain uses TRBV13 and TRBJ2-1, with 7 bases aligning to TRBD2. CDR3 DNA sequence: TGTGCCAGCAGCTCCGGACTAGTCACCTACAATGAGCAGTTCTTC. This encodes CASSSGLVTYNEQFF.